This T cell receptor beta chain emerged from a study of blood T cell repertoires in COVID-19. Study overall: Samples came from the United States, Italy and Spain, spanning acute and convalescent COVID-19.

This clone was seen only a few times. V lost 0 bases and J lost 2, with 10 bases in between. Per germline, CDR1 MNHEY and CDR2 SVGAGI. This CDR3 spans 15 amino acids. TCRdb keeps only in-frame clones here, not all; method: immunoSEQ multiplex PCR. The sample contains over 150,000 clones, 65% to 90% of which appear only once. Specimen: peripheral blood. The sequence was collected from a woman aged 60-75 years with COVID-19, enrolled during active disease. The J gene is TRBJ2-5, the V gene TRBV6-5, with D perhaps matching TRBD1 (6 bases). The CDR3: CASSYSMDRQETQYF. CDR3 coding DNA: TGTGCCAGCAGTTACTCGATGGACAGACAAGAGACCCAGTACTTC.